The 9 T cell receptor beta chains below all came from one sample that was sequenced in a study of CD8 T cells in Susac syndrome. After extraction with the RNeasy kit, roughly 0.45 to 1 ug of the RNA was reverse transcribed using random hexamers. TCRdb re-analysed the immunoSEQ multiplex PCR reads in MiXCR, keeping a single row per CDR3 protein. The table includes 200,000 to 250,000 distinct CDR3 sequences, around nine tenths detected once. Sequenced: CD8+ T cells from PBMCs. These receptors all stem from a human donor with multiple sclerosis.

The chain recombines TRBV7-9 with TRBJ2-5; tentatively, D is TRBD2 (5 bases). This CDR3 region has 15 residues. From germline, CDR1 is SEHNR and CDR2 FQNEAQ (reference sequence). V was trimmed by 0 bases and J by 0 bases, leaving 8 bases between them. The chain's CDR3 is CASSLAPGNQETQYF. CDR3 DNA: TGTGCCAGCAGCTTAGCGCCGGGGAACCAAGAGACCCAGTACTTC.

This chain links TRBV27 with TRBJ1-5, with D maybe TRBD1 (5 bases). Germline CDR1 MNHEY, CDR2 SMNVEV (reference sequence). Trimming took off 0 bases at V and 5 bases at J, with 8 bases between the two ends. This CDR3 comprises 14 residues. CDR3 sequence (DNA): TGTGCCAGCAGTTTATCGGGGGGGTATCAGCCCCAGCATTTT. It translates to CASSLSGGYQPQHF.

The chain carries TRBV9 and TRBJ2-7, with a weak D call TRBD1 (5 bases). The CDR3 sequence is 14 residues long. Trimming shortened V by 0 bases and J by 2 bases, and 9 bases separated the two germline ends. Germline V lookup: CDR1 SGDLS, CDR2 YYNGEE. The CDR3 sequence is CASSVVIGAYEQYF. The DNA of the CDR3 is TGTGCCAGCAGCGTAGTGATAGGGGCCTACGAGCAGTACTTC.

V usage is TRBV21-1 and J usage is TRBJ1-2; the table assigns TRBD1, which was not confirmed against the DNA. TRBV21-1 is reported as a pseudogene. The CDR3 runs 16 residues. The CDR3 sequence is CASSKYPRGPWYGYTF. CDR3 bases: TGTGCCAGCAGCAAGTATCCCCGGGGGCCTTGGTATGGCTACACCTTC.

The rearrangement uses TRBV5-6 and TRBJ2-7; 9 positions match TRBD1. This CDR3 has 15 amino acids. Germline CDR1 SGHDT, CDR2 YYEEEE. Trimming took 4 bases from V and 0 from J; bases not matched to a gene: 5. The CDR3 loop is CASSIGQGPSYEQYF. The CDR3 bases are TGTGCCAGCAGCATAGGACAGGGGCCCTCCTACGAGCAGTACTTC.

The chain recombines TRBV6-1 with TRBJ2-5; 7 nucleotides match TRBD1. Losses at the gene ends were 3 bases for V and 5 bases for J; bases not matched to a gene: 9. Germline values: CDR1 MNHNS, CDR2 SASEGT. The CDR3 totals 15 residues. This CDR3 reads CASSEGDSWGETQYF. The CDR3 nucleotides read TGTGCCAGCAGTGAGGGGGACAGCTGGGGGGAGACCCAGTACTTC.

V usage is TRBV20-1 and J usage is TRBJ2-1; D is unclear. CDR3 length equals 10 residues. Germline loops: CDR1 DFQATT, CDR2 SNEGSKA (reference sequence). V lost 2 bases and J 7 bases, leaving 3 bases between the germline ends. The chain's CDR3 is CSARNNEQFF. In DNA, the CDR3 is TGCAGTGCTAGAAATAATGAGCAGTTCTTC.

V is TRBV9 and J is TRBJ1-2, with 7 bases lining up with TRBD1. The CDR3 covers 14 residues. Germline assignment: CDR1 SGDLS and CDR2 YYNGEE. With 3 bases clipped from V and 0 bases from J, the junction kept 2 bases outside the gene matches. The CDR3 sequence: CASSDTGANYGYTF. CDR3 nucleotide sequence: TGTGCCAGCAGCGATACAGGGGCTAACTATGGCTACACCTTC.

The rearrangement joins TRBV25-1 to TRBJ2-1; D possibly corresponds to TRBD2 (7 bases). The V end lost 10 bases, the J end lost 8 bases, and 18 bases lay between the germline ends. Germline CDR1 reads MGHDK; CDR2 reads SYGVNS. The CDR3 runs to 13 residues. CDR3 in amino acids: CATTGGEVHEQFF. The CDR3 DNA is TGTGCCACCACGGGGGGCGAGGTCCATGAGCAGTTCTTC.